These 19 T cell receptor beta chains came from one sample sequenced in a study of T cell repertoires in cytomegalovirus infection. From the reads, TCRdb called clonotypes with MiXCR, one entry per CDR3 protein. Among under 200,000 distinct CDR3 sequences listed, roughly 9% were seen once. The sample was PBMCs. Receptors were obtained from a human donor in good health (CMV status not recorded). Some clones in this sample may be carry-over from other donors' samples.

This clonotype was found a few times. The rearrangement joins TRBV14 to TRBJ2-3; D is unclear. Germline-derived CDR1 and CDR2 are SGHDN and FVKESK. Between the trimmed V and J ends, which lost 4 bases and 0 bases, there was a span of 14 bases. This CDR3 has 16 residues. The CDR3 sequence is CASSRLLRSSTDTQYF. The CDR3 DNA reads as TGTGCCAGCAGCCGGCTTCTGAGATCTAGCACAGATACGCAGTATTTT.

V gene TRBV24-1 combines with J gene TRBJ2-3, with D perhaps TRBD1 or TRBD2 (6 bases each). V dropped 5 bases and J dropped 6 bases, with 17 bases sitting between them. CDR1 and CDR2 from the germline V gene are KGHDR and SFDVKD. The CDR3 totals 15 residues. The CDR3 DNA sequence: TGTGCCACCAGTGTTCGGACGGGGGCAGGGGATACGCAGTATTTT. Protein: CATSVRTGAGDTQYF.

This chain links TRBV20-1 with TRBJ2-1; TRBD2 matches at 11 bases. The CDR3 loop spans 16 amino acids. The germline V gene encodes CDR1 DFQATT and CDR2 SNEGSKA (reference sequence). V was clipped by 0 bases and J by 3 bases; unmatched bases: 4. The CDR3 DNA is TGCAGTGCTAGAGAGCCGACTAGCGGGAACTACAATGAGCAGTTCTTC. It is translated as CSAREPTSGNYNEQFF.

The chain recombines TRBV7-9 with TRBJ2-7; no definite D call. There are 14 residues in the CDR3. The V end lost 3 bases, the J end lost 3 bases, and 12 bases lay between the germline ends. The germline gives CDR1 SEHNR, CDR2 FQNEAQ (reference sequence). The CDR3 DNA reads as TGTGCCAGCAGCTTGGGCCAAGACGGCTACGAGCAGTACTTC. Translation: CASSLGQDGYEQYF.

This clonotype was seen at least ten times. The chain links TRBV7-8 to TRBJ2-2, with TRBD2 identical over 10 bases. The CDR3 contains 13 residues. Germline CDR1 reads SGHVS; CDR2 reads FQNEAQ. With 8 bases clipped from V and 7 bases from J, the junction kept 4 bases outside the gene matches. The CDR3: CASASGRNGELFF. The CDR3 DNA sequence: TGTGCCAGCGCTAGCGGGAGAAACGGGGAGCTGTTTTTT.

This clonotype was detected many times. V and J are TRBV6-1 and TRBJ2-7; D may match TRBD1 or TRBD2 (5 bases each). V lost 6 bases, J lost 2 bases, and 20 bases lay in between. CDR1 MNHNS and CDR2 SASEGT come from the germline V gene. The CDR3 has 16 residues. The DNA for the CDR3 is TGTGCCAGCAGCGTGAACCGGGGCACTAGACCCTACGAGCAGTACTTC. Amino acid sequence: CASSVNRGTRPYEQYF.

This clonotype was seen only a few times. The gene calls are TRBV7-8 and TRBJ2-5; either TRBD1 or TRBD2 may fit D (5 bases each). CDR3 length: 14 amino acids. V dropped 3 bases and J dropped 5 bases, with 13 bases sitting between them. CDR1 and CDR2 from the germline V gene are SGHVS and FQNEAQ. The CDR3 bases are TGTGCCAGCAGCTTGCGTGATCGGGGCGAGACCCAGTACTTC. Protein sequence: CASSLRDRGETQYF.

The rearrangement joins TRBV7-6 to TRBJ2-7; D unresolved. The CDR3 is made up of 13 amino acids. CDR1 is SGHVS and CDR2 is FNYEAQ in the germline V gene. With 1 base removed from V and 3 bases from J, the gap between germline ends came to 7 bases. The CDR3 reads CASSLDDGYEQYF. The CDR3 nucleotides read TGTGCCAGCAGCTTAGACGACGGCTACGAGCAGTACTTC.

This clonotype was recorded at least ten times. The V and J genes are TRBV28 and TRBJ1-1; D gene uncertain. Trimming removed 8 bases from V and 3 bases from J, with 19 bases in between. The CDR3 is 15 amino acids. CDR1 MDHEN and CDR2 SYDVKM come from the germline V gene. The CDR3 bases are TGTGCCAGCCGGATTCATGGTCCGGGGTACACTGAAGCTTTCTTT. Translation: CASRIHGPGYTEAFF.

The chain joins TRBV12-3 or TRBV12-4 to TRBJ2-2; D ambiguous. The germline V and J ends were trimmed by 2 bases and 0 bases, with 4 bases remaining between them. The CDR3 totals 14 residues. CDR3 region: CASSLSANTGELFF. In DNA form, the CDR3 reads TGTGCCAGCAGTTTATCTGCGAACACCGGGGAGCTGTTTTTT.

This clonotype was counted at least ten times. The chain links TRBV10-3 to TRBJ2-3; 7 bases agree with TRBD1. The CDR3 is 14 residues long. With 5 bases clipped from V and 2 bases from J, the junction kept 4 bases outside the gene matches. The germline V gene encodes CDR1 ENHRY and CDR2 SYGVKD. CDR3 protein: CAISQTGITDTQYF. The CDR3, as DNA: TGTGCCATCAGTCAGACAGGGATCACAGATACGCAGTATTTT.

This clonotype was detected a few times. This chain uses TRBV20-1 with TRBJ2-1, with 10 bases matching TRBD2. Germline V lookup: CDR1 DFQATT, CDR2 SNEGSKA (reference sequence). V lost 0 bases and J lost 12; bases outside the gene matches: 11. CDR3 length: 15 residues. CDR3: CSARDPSGGAGGQFF. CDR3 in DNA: TGCAGTGCTAGAGATCCAAGCGGGGGGGCTGGCGGGCAGTTCTTC.

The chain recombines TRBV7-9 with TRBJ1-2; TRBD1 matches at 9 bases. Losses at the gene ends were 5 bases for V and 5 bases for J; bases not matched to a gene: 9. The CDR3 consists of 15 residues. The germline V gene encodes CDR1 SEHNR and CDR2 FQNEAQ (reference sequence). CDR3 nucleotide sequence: TGTGCCAGCAGCGGTAGCGGGACAGGGTGGTATGGCTACACCTTC. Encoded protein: CASSGSGTGWYGYTF.

The CDR3 protein is CASRPALGGTYEQYF. CDR3 bases: TGTGCCAGCAGACCCGCCCTCGGCGGGACCTACGAGCAGTACTTC. V usage is TRBV7-2 and J usage is TRBJ2-7, with a weak D call TRBD2 (6 bases). The V gene's germline CDR1 is SGHTA and CDR2 FQGNSA. This CDR3 is built from 15 residues. With 6 bases removed from V and 2 bases from J, the gap between germline ends came to 17 bases.

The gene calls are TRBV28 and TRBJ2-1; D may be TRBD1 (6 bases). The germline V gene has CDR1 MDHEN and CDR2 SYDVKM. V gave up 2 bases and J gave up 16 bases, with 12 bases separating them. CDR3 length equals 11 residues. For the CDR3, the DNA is TGTGCCAGCAGTTTAAGACAGGAGCCATTCTTC. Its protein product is CASSLRQEPFF.

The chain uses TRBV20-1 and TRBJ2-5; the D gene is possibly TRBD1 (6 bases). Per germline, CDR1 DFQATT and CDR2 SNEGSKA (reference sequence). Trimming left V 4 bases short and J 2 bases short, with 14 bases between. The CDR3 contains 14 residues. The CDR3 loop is CSATEIGGQETQYF. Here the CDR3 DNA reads TGCAGTGCTACAGAGATAGGGGGACAAGAGACCCAGTACTTC.

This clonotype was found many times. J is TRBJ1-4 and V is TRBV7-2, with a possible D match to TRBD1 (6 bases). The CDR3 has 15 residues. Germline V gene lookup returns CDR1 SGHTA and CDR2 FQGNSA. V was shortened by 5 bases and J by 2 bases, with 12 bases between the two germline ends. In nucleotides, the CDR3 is TGTGCCAGCAGCGAAAGGACAGCTACTAATGAAAAACTGTTTTTT. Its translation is CASSERTATNEKLFF.

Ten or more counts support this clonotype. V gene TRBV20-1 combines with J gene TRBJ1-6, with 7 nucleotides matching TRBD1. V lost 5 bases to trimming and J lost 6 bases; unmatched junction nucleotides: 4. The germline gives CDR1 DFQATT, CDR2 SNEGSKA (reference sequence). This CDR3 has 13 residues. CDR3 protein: CSAQGQPNSPLHF. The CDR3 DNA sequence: TGCAGTGCTCAGGGACAGCCTAATTCACCCCTCCACTTT.

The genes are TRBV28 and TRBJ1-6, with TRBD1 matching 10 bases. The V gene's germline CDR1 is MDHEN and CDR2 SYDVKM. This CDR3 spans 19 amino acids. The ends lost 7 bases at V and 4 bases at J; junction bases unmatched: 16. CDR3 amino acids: CASKQFWDRGFGYNSPLHF. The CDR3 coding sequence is TGTGCCAGCAAACAGTTCTGGGACAGGGGATTTGGTTATAATTCACCCCTCCACTTT.